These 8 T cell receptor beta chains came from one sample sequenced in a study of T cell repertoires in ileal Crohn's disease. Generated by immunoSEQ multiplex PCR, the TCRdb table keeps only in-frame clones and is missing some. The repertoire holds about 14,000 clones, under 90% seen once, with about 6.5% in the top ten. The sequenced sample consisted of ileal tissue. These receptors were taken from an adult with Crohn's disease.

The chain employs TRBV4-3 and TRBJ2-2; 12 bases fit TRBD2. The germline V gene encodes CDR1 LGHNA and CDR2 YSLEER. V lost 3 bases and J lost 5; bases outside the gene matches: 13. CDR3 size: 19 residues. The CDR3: CASSHPGLLAGGRTGELFF. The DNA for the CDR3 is TGCGCCAGCAGCCATCCAGGGTTGCTAGCGGGGGGGCGTACCGGGGAGCTGTTTTTT.

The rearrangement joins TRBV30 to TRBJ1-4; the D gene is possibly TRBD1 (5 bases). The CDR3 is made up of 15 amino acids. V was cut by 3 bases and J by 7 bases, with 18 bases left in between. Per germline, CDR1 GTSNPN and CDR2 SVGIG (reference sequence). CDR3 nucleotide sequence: TGTGCCTGGAGCGTTTCCGCGGGGCTGGGTGAAAAACTGTTTTTT. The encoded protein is CAWSVSAGLGEKLFF.

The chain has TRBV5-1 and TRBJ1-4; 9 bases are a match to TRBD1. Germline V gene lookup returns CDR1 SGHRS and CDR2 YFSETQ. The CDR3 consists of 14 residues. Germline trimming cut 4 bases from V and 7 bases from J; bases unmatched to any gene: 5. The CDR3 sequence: CASSQQGAREKLFF. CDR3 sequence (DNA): TGCGCCAGCAGCCAACAGGGGGCGCGTGAAAAACTGTTTTTT.

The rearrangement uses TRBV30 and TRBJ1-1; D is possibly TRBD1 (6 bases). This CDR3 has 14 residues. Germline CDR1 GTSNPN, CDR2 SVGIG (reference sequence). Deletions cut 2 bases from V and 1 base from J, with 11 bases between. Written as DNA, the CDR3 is TGTGCCTGGAGTACAGGGATGAAGAACACTGAAGCTTTCTTT. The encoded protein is CAWSTGMKNTEAFF.

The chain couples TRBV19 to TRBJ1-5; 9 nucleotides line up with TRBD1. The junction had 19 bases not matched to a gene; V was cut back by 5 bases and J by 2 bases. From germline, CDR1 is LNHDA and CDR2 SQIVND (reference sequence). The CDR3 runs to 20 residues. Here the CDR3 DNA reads TGTGCCAGTAGTTCGTGGGACAGGGTCGGGTCGGGGATAGGCAATCAGCCCCAGCATTTT. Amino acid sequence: CASSSWDRVGSGIGNQPQHF.

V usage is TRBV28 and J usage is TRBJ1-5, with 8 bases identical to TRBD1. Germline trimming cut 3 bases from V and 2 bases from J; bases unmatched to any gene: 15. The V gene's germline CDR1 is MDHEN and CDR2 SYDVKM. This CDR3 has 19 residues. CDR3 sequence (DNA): TGTGCCAGCAGTTTCCCCACTGGAACAGGGGGTCTGGGCAATCAGCCCCAGCATTTT. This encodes CASSFPTGTGGLGNQPQHF.

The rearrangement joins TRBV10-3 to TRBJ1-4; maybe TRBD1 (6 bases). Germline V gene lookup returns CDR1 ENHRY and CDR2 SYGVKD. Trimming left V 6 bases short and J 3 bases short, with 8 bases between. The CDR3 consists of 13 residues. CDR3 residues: CAISGQPNEKLFF. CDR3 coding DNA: TGTGCCATCAGCGGACAGCCTAATGAAAAACTGTTTTTT.

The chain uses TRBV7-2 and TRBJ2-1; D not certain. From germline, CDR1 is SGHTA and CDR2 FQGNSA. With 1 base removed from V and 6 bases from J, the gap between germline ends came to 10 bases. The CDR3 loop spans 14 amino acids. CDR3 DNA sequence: TGTGCCAGCAGCTTAGGGGTGCGGAGCAATGAGCAGTTCTTC. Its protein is CASSLGVRSNEQFF.